Presented here are 26 T cell receptor beta chains from one specimen sequenced in a study of T cells after yellow fever vaccination. In TCRdb, the 5' RACE reads were re-called with MiXCR into one record per CDR3 protein. The sample has about 260,000 distinct CDR3 sequences; roughly 5.2% are singletons. Sequenced here: CD4+ T cells sorted from PBMCs, sampled on the day of the yellow fever booster vaccination. The receptors here all came from a man younger than 30 who received the YFV17D yellow fever vaccine.

The V and J genes are TRBV27 and TRBJ1-2, with TRBD1 matching over 7 bases. V gave up 0 bases and J gave up 11 bases; unmatched junction bases: 18. CDR3 size: 17 residues. CDR1 MNHEY and CDR2 SMNVEV come from the germline V gene (reference sequence). The CDR3 DNA sequence: TGTGCCAGCAGTTTATCATCCCCCTTACAGTCCCCACAGGGGTACACCTTC. It codes for CASSLSSPLQSPQGYTF.

This clonotype occurred a few times. The gene calls are TRBV5-1 and TRBJ2-7; either TRBD1 or TRBD2 may fit D (6 bases each). Germline loops: CDR1 SGHRS, CDR2 YFSETQ. This CDR3 is built from 13 residues. Trimming removed 0 bases from V and 5 bases from J, with 9 bases in between. Here the CDR3 DNA reads TGCGCCAGCAGCTTGGCGGGGGCTGACGAGCAGTACTTC. Its protein product is CASSLAGADEQYF. The variable domain in full, with the rest retrieved from reference TRBV5-1 and TRBJ2-7, is KAGVTQTPRYLIKTRGQQVTLSCSPISGHRSVSWYQQTPGQGLQFLFEYFSETQRNKGNFPGRFSGRQFSNSRSEMNVSTLELGDSALYLCASSLAGADEQYFGPGTRLTVT.

The chain links TRBV7-2 to TRBJ1-3, with a weak D call TRBD1 (6 bases). CDR3 length: 15 residues. V was shortened by 5 bases and J by 1 base, with 12 bases between the two germline ends. Germline V gene lookup returns CDR1 SGHTA and CDR2 FQGNSA. CDR3 region: CASSPIGGSGNTIYF. The CDR3 nucleotides are TGTGCCAGCAGCCCAATAGGGGGGTCTGGAAACACCATATATTTT.

In this sample, this clonotype turned up a few times. The chain uses TRBV18 and TRBJ1-2; D not certain. The CDR3 extends over 13 amino acids. V lost 2 bases, J lost 4 bases, and 8 bases lay in between. Germline lookup yields CDR1 KGHSH and CDR2 LQKENI. CDR3 sequence (DNA): TGTGCCAGCTCACCAGAAAAATTCTATGGCTACACCTTC. Amino acids: CASSPEKFYGYTF. Together with reference TRBV18 and TRBJ1-2, the CDR3 gives the full variable domain: NAGVMQNPRHLVRRRGQEARLRCSPMKGHSHVYWYRQLPEEGLKFMVYLQKENIIDESGMPKERFSAEFPKEGPSILRIQQVVRGDSAAYFCASSPEKFYGYTFGSGTRLTVV.

This clonotype was counted a few times. The chain combines TRBV15 with TRBJ2-7, with a weak D call TRBD1 (6 bases). Trimming stripped 1 base from V and 4 bases from J, with 17 bases between. The germline gives CDR1 LNHNV, CDR2 YYDKDF (reference sequence). The length of the CDR3 is 16 residues. The chain's CDR3 is CATSRAPPGAGYEQYF. Here the CDR3 DNA reads TGTGCCACCAGCAGAGCGCCACCAGGGGCCGGGTACGAGCAGTACTTC.

The sample holds a few counts of this clonotype. The rearrangement links TRBV6-2 or TRBV6-3 to TRBJ1-5; tentatively, D is TRBD1 (5 bases). Germline-derived CDR1 and CDR2 are MNHEY and SVGEGT. Deletions cut 4 bases from V and 2 bases from J, with 15 bases between. This CDR3 spans 16 amino acids. CDR3 DNA sequence: TGTGCCAGCAGTTCACGCCTGGGGCCTGGCAATCAGCCCCAGCATTTT. The encoded protein is CASSSRLGPGNQPQHF.

The chain uses TRBV5-1 and TRBJ2-3; D gene unclear. V lost 5 bases and J 2 bases, leaving 15 bases between the germline ends. Germline V gives CDR1 SGHRS, CDR2 YFSETQ. CDR3 size: 15 residues. The CDR3 here is CASSSQRKITDTQYF. The CDR3, as DNA: TGCGCCAGCAGTTCGCAGCGTAAGATCACAGATACGCAGTATTTT.

There are many counts of this clonotype. This chain uses TRBV2 with TRBJ1-1, with D unclear. V dropped 6 bases and J dropped 4 bases, with 15 bases sitting between them. Germline-derived CDR1 and CDR2 are SNHLY and FYNNEI. CDR3 size: 14 residues. Here the CDR3 reads CASSVDFEGTEAFF. Here the CDR3 DNA reads TGTGCCAGCAGCGTAGATTTTGAGGGCACTGAAGCTTTCTTT.

Many counts were recorded for this clonotype. In DNA form, the CDR3 reads TGTGCCAGCAGAACGGGTGCGCGGGGGCAGTCGACCGGGGAGCTGTTTTTT. As protein: CASRTGARGQSTGELFF. The genes are TRBV6-5 and TRBJ2-2; possibly TRBD2 for D (7 bases). The V end was cut by 6 bases, the J end by 5 bases, with 22 bases between. The CDR3 extends over 17 amino acids. CDR1 and CDR2 (germline): MNHEY, SVGAGI.

This clonotype was observed a few times. V is TRBV14 and J is TRBJ2-7, with TRBD2 matching 8 bases. This CDR3 has 14 residues. V lost 0 bases and J lost 6; bases outside the gene matches: 4. The germline V gene encodes CDR1 SGHDN and CDR2 FVKESK. CDR3 in amino acids: CASSQDGTRSEQYF. CDR3 in DNA: TGTGCCAGCAGCCAAGATGGGACTAGATCCGAGCAGTACTTC.

The chain employs TRBV18 and TRBJ2-2, with TRBD1 as a possible D gene (5 bases). The CDR3 length is 16 residues. The germline V gene has CDR1 KGHSH and CDR2 LQKENI. V lost 2 bases and J lost 6, with 16 bases in between. The CDR3 region has the DNA TGTGCCAGCTCACCATTATCAGGGCAGAGCGCCGGGGAGCTGTTTTTT. Its protein product is CASSPLSGQSAGELFF.

This chain joins TRBV4-3 and TRBJ1-5; D might be TRBD1 (5 bases). Germline V gene sequence: CDR1 LGHNA, CDR2 YSLEER. V lost 4 bases and J lost 3, with 13 bases in between. The CDR3 consists of 15 residues. CDR3 region: CASSPPVGHNQPQHF. The CDR3 DNA is TGCGCCAGCAGCCCCCCGGTGGGGCACAATCAGCCCCAGCATTTT.

This clonotype was seen ten or more times. This chain joins TRBV20-1 and TRBJ2-2, with D tentatively TRBD1 or TRBD2 (6 bases each). V was cut by 3 bases and J by 4 bases, with 15 bases left in between. The CDR3 is 15 residues long. Germline CDR1 is DFQATT and CDR2 is SNEGSKA (reference sequence). The CDR3 spells CSARDRAGSTGELFF. In DNA, the CDR3 is TGCAGTGCTAGGGACAGAGCCGGGAGCACCGGGGAGCTGTTTTTT.

This clonotype was counted between two and nine times. CDR3 nucleotide sequence: TGTGCCAGCAGTTTGCAACAGGTGTTGAGGGAAGCTTTCTTT. Translating it yields CASSLQQVLREAFF. The J gene is TRBJ1-1, the V gene TRBV6-2 or TRBV6-3; a possible D gene is TRBD1 (5 bases). The V gene lost 4 bases and the J gene lost 8 bases, with 17 bases spanning the gap. This CDR3 is 14 amino acids long. Germline lookup yields CDR1 MNHEY and CDR2 SVGEGT.

V usage is TRBV18 and J usage is TRBJ2-7; D remains ambiguous. V lost 6 bases, J lost 0 bases, and 9 bases lay in between. CDR1 is KGHSH, CDR2 LQKENI, per germline. The CDR3 runs 13 residues. The CDR3 DNA is TGTGCCAGCTCGCCGGGTAACTCCTACGAGCAGTACTTC. Translation: CASSPGNSYEQYF. Full variable domain (missing parts from reference TRBV18 and TRBJ2-7): NAGVMQNPRHLVRRRGQEARLRCSPMKGHSHVYWYRQLPEEGLKFMVYLQKENIIDESGMPKERFSAEFPKEGPSILRIQQVVRGDSAAYFCASSPGNSYEQYFGPGTRLTVT.

This clonotype turned up a few times. This chain connects TRBV5-4 to TRBJ2-5; 15 nucleotides align to TRBD2. J lost 5 bases, V lost 4 bases, and 9 bases had no gene match. Germline V CDR1 and CDR2: SGHNT, YYREEE (reference sequence). The CDR3 has 17 residues. CDR3 DNA: TGTGCCAGCAGCCACCCGGGACTAGCGGGGGGAGGGGAGACCCAGTACTTC. Amino acid sequence: CASSHPGLAGGGETQYF.

This clonotype was picked up many times. This rearrangement joins TRBV7-3 to TRBJ1-1; D is perhaps TRBD1 (5 bases). CDR1 SGHTA and CDR2 FQGTGA come from the germline V gene. Trimming took 2 bases from V and 5 from J, leaving 12 bases between them. This CDR3 is 14 amino acids long. The CDR3 loop is CASSLWPGRTEAFF. DNA for the CDR3: TGTGCCAGCAGCTTATGGCCAGGGCGAACTGAAGCTTTCTTT.

There are many counts of this clonotype. The chain has TRBV4-1 and TRBJ2-7; D remains ambiguous. The CDR3 covers 14 residues. The V and J ends lost 0 bases and 2 bases respectively, with 8 bases between them. Per germline, CDR1 MGHRA and CDR2 YSYEKL. In DNA form, the CDR3 reads TGCGCCAGCAGCCAAGAATCCAGGCCCTACGAGCAGTACTTC. Amino acids: CASSQESRPYEQYF.

There are a few counts of this clonotype. In nucleotides, the CDR3 is TGTGCCAGCATAGGTACAGGGTGGTCCTACGAGCAGTACTTC. Its protein product is CASIGTGWSYEQYF. The chain carries TRBV2 and TRBJ2-7; perhaps TRBD1 as D (6 bases). Trimming took 7 bases from V and 1 from J, leaving 14 bases between them. Germline V gene lookup returns CDR1 SNHLY and CDR2 FYNNEI. The CDR3 length is 14 residues.

The chain uses TRBV4-3 and TRBJ2-2, with 13 nucleotides matching TRBD2. The CDR3 loop spans 19 amino acids. Trimming took 0 bases from V and 2 from J; bases not matched to a gene: 6. Germline V gene lookup returns CDR1 LGHNA and CDR2 YSLEER. This CDR3 reads CASSQDPGLAGTNTGELFF. CDR3 in DNA: TGCGCCAGCAGCCAAGACCCGGGACTAGCGGGAACTAACACCGGGGAGCTGTTTTTT.

In this sample, this clonotype turned up a few times. This sequence joins TRBV5-4 and TRBJ2-1; TRBD1 matches 7 bases. CDR1 and CDR2 from the germline V gene are SGHNT and YYREEE (reference sequence). The CDR3 length is 15 residues. The V gene end was trimmed by 3 bases and the J gene end by 3 bases; junction bases not matched to a gene: 6. The CDR3 reads CASSSRDRLYNEQFF. Here the CDR3 DNA reads TGTGCCAGCAGCTCCCGGGACAGACTCTACAATGAGCAGTTCTTC.

The sample holds a few counts of this clonotype. The J gene is TRBJ1-3, the V gene TRBV7-2; D is ambiguous. Germline values: CDR1 SGHTA, CDR2 FQGNSA. V lost 5 bases, J lost 4 bases, and 12 bases lay in between. This CDR3 comprises 14 residues. CDR3 region: CASSVMREGNTIYF. The DNA of the CDR3 is TGTGCCAGCAGCGTGATGAGGGAAGGAAACACCATATATTTT.

This clonotype has more than one count but fewer than ten. The V call is TRBV20-1, the J call TRBJ2-7; possibly TRBD2 for D (6 bases). The CDR3 has 13 amino acids. Trimming left V 2 bases short and J 3 bases short, with 11 bases between. Germline V lookup: CDR1 DFQATT, CDR2 SNEGSKA (reference sequence). Here the CDR3 reads CSARRGLDYEQYF. Here the CDR3 DNA reads TGCAGTGCTAGAAGGGGACTGGACTACGAGCAGTACTTC.

This rearrangement joins TRBV2 to TRBJ1-6, with TRBD1 as a possible D gene (5 bases). The CDR3 covers 15 residues. Trimming took 2 bases from V and 9 from J, leaving 14 bases between them. The germline V gene has CDR1 SNHLY and CDR2 FYNNEI. The CDR3 nucleotides read TGTGCCAGCAGTGAATTGGCTGGGGGTGGTTCACCCCTCCACTTT. Protein product: CASSELAGGGSPLHF. Supplemented by reference TRBV2 and TRBJ1-6, the full variable domain reads EPEVTQTPSHQVTQMGQEVILRCVPISNHLYFYWYRQILGQKVEFLVSFYNNEISEKSEIFDDQFSVERPDGSNFTLKIRSTKLEDSAMYFCASSELAGGGSPLHFGNGTRLTVT.

This clonotype was counted between two and nine times. Here the CDR3 DNA reads TGTGCCAGCAGCTATAGGACAGTCCCCGAATACAATGAGCAGTTCTTC. The encoded protein is CASSYRTVPEYNEQFF. The chain recombines TRBV5-4 with TRBJ2-1, with D possibly being TRBD1 (6 bases). This CDR3 has 16 residues. Trimming left V 3 bases short and J 4 bases short, with 17 bases between. Germline loops: CDR1 SGHNT, CDR2 YYREEE (reference sequence).

This clonotype was recorded a few times. The chain couples TRBV15 to TRBJ2-7; D could derive from TRBD1 or TRBD2 (5 bases each). Germline V gives CDR1 LNHNV, CDR2 YYDKDF (reference sequence). Between the trimmed V and J ends, which lost 0 bases and 4 bases, there was a span of 13 bases. This CDR3 has 15 amino acids. CDR3 protein: CATSRDSIGGYEQYF. The CDR3 DNA follows: TGTGCCACCAGCAGAGATTCGATTGGGGGATACGAGCAGTACTTC.